Listed here are 9 T cell receptor beta chains from one sample, sequenced in a study of molecular identifiers for immune sequencing clone quantification. TCRdb passed the PCR reads through MiXCR, listing each CDR3 protein once. The data hold some 580,000 distinct CDR3 sequences, with around 25% observed a single time. The sample consisted of naive CD8+ T cells from blood, with Jurkat cell RNA spiked in. The subset is: FACS-sorted CD8+CD4-CCR7+CD45RA+ naive T cells. These receptors all come from a human donor in good health. Some libraries in this study had Jurkat cell RNA spiked in.

With respect to this clonotype: This could be a read error, since a much larger clone is one nucleotide away. This is likely a read error, given that the CDR3 carries no conserved phenylalanine or tryptophan at its end. The chain is built from TRBV7-9 and TRBJ2-7; D ambiguous. The V and J ends lost 1 base and 5 bases respectively, with 12 bases between them. The germline V gene has CDR1 SEHNR and CDR2 FQNEAQ (reference sequence). The CDR3 length is 14 residues. CDR3 DNA: TGTGCCAGCAGCTTAGTGGGTGCCATAGACGAGCAGTACCTC. Translation gives CASSLVGAIDEQYL.

This clonotype was counted at least ten times. The V and J genes are TRBV4-1 and TRBJ2-3, with D possibly TRBD2 on 6 matching bases. V lost 1 base and J 1 base, leaving 12 bases between the germline ends. This CDR3 has 16 amino acids. The V gene's germline CDR1 is MGHRA and CDR2 YSYEKL. CDR3 amino acids: CASSQATSSRTDTQYF. Written as DNA, the CDR3 is TGCGCCAGCAGCCAAGCAACTAGCTCACGCACAGATACGCAGTATTTT.

The V and J genes are TRBV6-6 and TRBJ2-7; TRBD1 matches 7 bases. The CDR3 length is 14 residues. Per the germline V gene, CDR1 is MNHNY and CDR2 is SVGAGI (reference sequence). V lost 1 base, J lost 4 bases, and 4 bases stayed unmatched. CDR3 in amino acids: CASSYFGQEYEQYF. The DNA for the CDR3 is TGTGCCAGCAGTTACTTTGGACAGGAATACGAGCAGTACTTC.

The chain recombines TRBV9 with TRBJ2-3; D remains unclear. The V end was cut by 0 bases, the J end by 2 bases, with 13 bases between. CDR1 and CDR2 from the germline V gene are SGDLS and YYNGEE. There are 16 residues in the CDR3. The CDR3 nucleotides are TGTGCCAGCAGCGTAGTCGGCGGCCGTTACACAGATACGCAGTATTTT. This codes for CASSVVGGRYTDTQYF.

A few counts support this clonotype. J is TRBJ2-7 and V is TRBV30, with TRBD1 identical over 9 bases. Per germline, CDR1 GTSNPN and CDR2 SVGIG (reference sequence). CDR3 size: 14 residues. Unmatched junction bases numbered 12, after V lost 5 bases and J lost 7 bases. The CDR3: CAWDPGQGPLEQYF. The CDR3 region has the DNA TGTGCCTGGGACCCGGGACAGGGCCCTTTGGAGCAGTACTTC.

This clonotype has only a few counts. A much larger clone is a single base away; this may be a read error. The genes are TRBV12-3 or TRBV12-4 and TRBJ2-3, with a weak D call TRBD1 (6 bases). This CDR3 is built from 14 residues. The CDR3 sequence is CASSRTASTDAQYF. CDR3 in DNA: TGTGCCAGCAGTAGGACAGCTAGCACAGATGCGCAGTATTTT.

This chain uses TRBV6-5 with TRBJ2-1; D possibly corresponds to TRBD2 (5 bases). V was shortened by 5 bases and J by 8 bases, with 10 bases between the two germline ends. Per germline, CDR1 MNHEY and CDR2 SVGAGI. This CDR3 is 12 amino acids long. The CDR3 protein is CASSPGKHEQFF. CDR3 DNA sequence: TGTGCCAGCAGTCCCGGGAAGCATGAGCAGTTCTTC.

This clonotype showed up many times. The rearrangement links TRBV10-3 to TRBJ2-2; a possible D gene is TRBD1 (6 bases). Germline assignment: CDR1 ENHRY and CDR2 SYGVKD. The CDR3 is 14 amino acids. The ends were cut back, 7 bases at V and 6 bases at J, with 15 bases in the middle. Here the CDR3 DNA reads TGTGCCATCACTGAAACAGGGTTTTCCGGGGAGCTGTTTTTT. It specifies CAITETGFSGELFF.

This clonotype has ten or more counts. The chain carries TRBV12-3 or TRBV12-4 and TRBJ1-2, with D possibly TRBD1 on 5 matching bases. The CDR3 is 13 amino acids. The V gene lost 3 bases and the J gene lost 4 bases, with 9 bases spanning the gap. The CDR3 is CASSFDRTYGYTF. CDR3 coding DNA: TGTGCCAGCAGTTTTGACAGAACCTATGGCTACACCTTC.